The 7 T cell receptor beta chains reported below all come from one sample, sequenced in a study of shared clonotypes between healthy human individuals. The data were produced by immunoSEQ multiplex PCR, yet TCRdb's version contains in-frame clones alone and is incomplete. The repertoire includes roughly 1.5 million clones, 98% of them detected once, and about 0.45% sits in the top ten. The sequenced sample consisted of naive CD4+ T cells sorted from blood. The subset denotes: CD45RA+ positively selected. Receptor source: a man aged 25-45 years in good health.

V gene TRBV18 combines with J gene TRBJ1-1; 7 bases align to TRBD1. Trimming took 6 bases from V and 3 from J; bases not matched to a gene: 10. The CDR3 extends over 15 amino acids. Germline lookup yields CDR1 KGHSH and CDR2 LQKENI. CDR3 DNA: TGTGCCAGCTCTCAAACACAGGGGAGTGACACTGAAGCTTTCTTT. Protein product: CASSQTQGSDTEAFF.

The chain links TRBV28 to TRBJ2-3, with D unresolved. Germline loops: CDR1 MDHEN, CDR2 SYDVKM. There are 15 residues in the CDR3. V was trimmed by 6 bases and J by 0 bases, leaving 13 bases between them. The CDR3 nucleotides are TGTGCCAGCAGGATGGGGATACTCAGCACAGATACGCAGTATTTT. Translating gives CASRMGILSTDTQYF.

This clone was observed a single time. This sequence joins TRBV2 and TRBJ1-2, with 9 bases lining up with TRBD1. V lost 5 bases and J lost 5; bases outside the gene matches: 9. There are 15 residues in the CDR3. CDR1 is SNHLY and CDR2 is FYNNEI in the germline V gene. The CDR3 protein is CASSTTGGAGYGYTF. Here the CDR3 DNA reads TGTGCCAGCAGTACAACAGGGGGCGCTGGGTATGGCTACACCTTC.

In the case of this clone: The sample carries other DNA sequences with the same CDR3. The chain links TRBV9 to TRBJ2-3, with D maybe TRBD2 (6 bases). The ends were cut back, 0 bases at V and 5 bases at J, with 13 bases in the middle. The CDR3 covers 15 residues. Germline CDR1 and CDR2: SGDLS and YYNGEE. CDR3 amino acids: CASSVDAGRGDTQYF. The CDR3 DNA follows: TGTGCCAGCAGCGTAGATGCGGGAAGGGGAGATACGCAGTATTTT.

Written as DNA, the CDR3 is TGTGCCAGCAGCTTCAGAACTCTAGCGGACAGGGGATATGAGCAGTTCTTC. This encodes CASSFRTLADRGYEQFF. This chain connects TRBV7-6 to TRBJ2-1; 9 nucleotides match TRBD1. CDR1 is SGHVS and CDR2 is FNYEAQ in the germline V gene. CDR3 size: 17 residues. V trimming: 3 bases; J trimming: 8 bases; junction bases outside the gene matches: 14. Full variable domain (rest looked up from reference TRBV7-6 and TRBJ2-1): GAGVSQSPRYKVTKRGQDVALRCDPISGHVSLYWYRQALGQGPEFLTYFNYEAQQDKSGLPNDRFSAERPEGSISTLTIQRTEQRDSAMYRCASSFRTLADRGYEQFFGPGTRLTVL.

This chain links TRBV5-4 with TRBJ2-3; no clear D gene. Germline values: CDR1 SGHNT, CDR2 YYREEE (reference sequence). The CDR3 loop spans 15 amino acids. V was cut by 4 bases and J by 0 bases, with 12 bases left in between. The CDR3 sequence: CASSQTSTSTDTQYF. The CDR3 coding sequence is TGTGCCAGCAGCCAGACCAGTACTAGCACAGATACGCAGTATTTT.

The chain recombines TRBV4-3 with TRBJ1-4, with TRBD1 matching 10 bases. J gave up 7 bases and V 0 bases, and 8 bases lay outside the gene matches. CDR3 length: 17 residues. Germline V gene sequence: CDR1 LGHNA, CDR2 YSLEER. CDR3 sequence: CASSQDFRDRGGEKLFF. The CDR3 DNA follows: TGCGCCAGCAGCCAAGATTTCCGGGACAGGGGTGGTGAAAAACTGTTTTTT.